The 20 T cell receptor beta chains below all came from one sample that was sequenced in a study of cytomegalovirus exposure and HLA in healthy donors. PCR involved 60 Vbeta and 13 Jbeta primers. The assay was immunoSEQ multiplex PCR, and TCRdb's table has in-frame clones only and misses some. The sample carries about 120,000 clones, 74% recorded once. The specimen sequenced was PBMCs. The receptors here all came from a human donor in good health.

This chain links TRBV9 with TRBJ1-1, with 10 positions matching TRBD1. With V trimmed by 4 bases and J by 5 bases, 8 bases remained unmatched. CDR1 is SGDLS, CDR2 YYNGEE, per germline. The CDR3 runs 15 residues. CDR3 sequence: CASSPSGTGVTEAFF. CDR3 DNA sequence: TGTGCCAGCAGCCCCTCCGGGACAGGGGTGACTGAAGCTTTCTTT.

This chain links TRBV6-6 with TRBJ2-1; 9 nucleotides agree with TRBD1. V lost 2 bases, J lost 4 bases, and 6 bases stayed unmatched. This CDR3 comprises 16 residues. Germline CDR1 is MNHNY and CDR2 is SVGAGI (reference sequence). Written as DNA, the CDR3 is TGTGCCAGCAGTTACGGGGGGACAGGGAGGTACAATGAGCAGTTCTTC. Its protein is CASSYGGTGRYNEQFF.

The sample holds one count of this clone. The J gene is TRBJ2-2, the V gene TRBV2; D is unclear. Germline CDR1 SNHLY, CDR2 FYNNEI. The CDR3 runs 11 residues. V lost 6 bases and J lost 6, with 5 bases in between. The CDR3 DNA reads TGTGCCAGCAGGGCATCCGGGGAGCTGTTTTTT. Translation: CASRASGELFF.

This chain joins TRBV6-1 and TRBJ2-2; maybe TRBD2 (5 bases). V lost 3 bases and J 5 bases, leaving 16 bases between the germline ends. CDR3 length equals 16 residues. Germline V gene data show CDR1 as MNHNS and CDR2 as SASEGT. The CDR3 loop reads CASSDGIWVGTGELFF. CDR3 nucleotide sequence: TGTGCCAGCAGTGACGGGATATGGGTAGGAACCGGGGAGCTGTTTTTT.

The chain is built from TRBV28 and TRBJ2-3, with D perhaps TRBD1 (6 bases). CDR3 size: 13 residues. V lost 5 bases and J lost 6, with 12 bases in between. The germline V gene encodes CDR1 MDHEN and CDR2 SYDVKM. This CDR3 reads CASSRQGFDTQYF. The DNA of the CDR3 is TGTGCCAGCAGTCGGCAGGGGTTTGATACGCAGTATTTT.

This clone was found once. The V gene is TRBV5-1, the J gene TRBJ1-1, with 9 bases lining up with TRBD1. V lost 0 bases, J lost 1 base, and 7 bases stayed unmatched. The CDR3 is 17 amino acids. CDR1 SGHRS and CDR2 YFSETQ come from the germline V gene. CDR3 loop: CASSLGAGTGKNTEAFF. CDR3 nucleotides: TGCGCCAGCAGCTTGGGGGCCGGGACAGGGAAGAACACTGAAGCTTTCTTT.

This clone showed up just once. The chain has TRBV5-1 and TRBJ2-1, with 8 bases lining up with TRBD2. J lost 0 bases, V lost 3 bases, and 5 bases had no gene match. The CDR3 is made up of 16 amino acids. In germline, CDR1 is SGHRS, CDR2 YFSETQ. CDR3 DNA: TGCGCCAGCAGCTCGAGAAGCGGGGGCTCCTACAATGAGCAGTTCTTC. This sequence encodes CASSSRSGGSYNEQFF. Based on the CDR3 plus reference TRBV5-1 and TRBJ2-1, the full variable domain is KAGVTQTPRYLIKTRGQQVTLSCSPISGHRSVSWYQQTPGQGLQFLFEYFSETQRNKGNFPGRFSGRQFSNSRSEMNVSTLELGDSALYLCASSSRSGGSYNEQFFGPGTRLTVL.

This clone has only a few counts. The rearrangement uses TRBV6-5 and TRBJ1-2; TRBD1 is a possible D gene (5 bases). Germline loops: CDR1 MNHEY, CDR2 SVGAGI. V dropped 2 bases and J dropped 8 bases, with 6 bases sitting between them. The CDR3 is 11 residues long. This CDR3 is CASSYKGGYTF. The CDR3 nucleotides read TGTGCCAGCAGTTACAAGGGGGGCTACACCTTC.

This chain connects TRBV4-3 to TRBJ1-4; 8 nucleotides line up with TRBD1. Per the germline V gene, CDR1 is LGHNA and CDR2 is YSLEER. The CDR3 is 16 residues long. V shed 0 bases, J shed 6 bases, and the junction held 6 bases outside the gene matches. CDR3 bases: TGCGCCAGCAGCCAAGATTGGCTGACAGGGGATGAAAAACTGTTTTTT. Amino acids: CASSQDWLTGDEKLFF.

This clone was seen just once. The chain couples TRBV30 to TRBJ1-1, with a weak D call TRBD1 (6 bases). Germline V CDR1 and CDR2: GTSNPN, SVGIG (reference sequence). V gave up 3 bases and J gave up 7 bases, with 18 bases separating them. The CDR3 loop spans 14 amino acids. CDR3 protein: CAWRGALGALEAFF. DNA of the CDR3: TGTGCCTGGAGGGGGGCCCTCGGGGCACTTGAAGCTTTCTTT.

Here the CDR3 DNA reads TGCGCCAGCAGCCAAGATTGGGCGGGAGCTTACGAGCAGTACTTC. Its translation: CASSQDWAGAYEQYF. The genes are TRBV4-1 and TRBJ2-7; TRBD2 matches 7 bases. Trimming took 0 bases from V and 4 from J; bases not matched to a gene: 6. The CDR3 sequence is 15 residues long. Looked up from germline, CDR1 is MGHRA and CDR2 is YSYEKL.

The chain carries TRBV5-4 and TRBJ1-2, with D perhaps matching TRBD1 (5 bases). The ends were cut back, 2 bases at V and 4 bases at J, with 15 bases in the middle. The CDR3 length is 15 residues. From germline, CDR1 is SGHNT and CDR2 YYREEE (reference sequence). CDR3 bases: TGTGCCAGCAGCTTCGCCGGCCGGGGGTCCTATGGCTACACCTTC. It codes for CASSFAGRGSYGYTF.

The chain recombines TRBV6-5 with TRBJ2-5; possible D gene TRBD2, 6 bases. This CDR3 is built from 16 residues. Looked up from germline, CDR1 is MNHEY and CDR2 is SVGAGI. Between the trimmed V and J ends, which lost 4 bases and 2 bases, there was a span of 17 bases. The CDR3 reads CASSFVPGLPQETQYF. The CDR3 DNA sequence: TGTGCCAGCAGTTTCGTTCCGGGACTGCCACAAGAGACCCAGTACTTC.

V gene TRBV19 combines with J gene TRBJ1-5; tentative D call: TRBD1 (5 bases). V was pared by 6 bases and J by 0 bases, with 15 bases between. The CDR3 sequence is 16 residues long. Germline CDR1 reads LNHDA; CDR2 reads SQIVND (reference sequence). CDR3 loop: CASSPKGRGSNQPQHF. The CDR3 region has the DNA TGTGCCAGTAGCCCTAAGGGGAGGGGTAGCAATCAGCCCCAGCATTTT.

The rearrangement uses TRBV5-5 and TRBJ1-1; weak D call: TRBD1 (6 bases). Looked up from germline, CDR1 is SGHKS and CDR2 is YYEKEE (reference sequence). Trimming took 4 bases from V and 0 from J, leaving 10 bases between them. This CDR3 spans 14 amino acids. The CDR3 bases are TGTGCCAGCAGCCGGGACACGTTGAACACTGAAGCTTTCTTT. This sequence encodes CASSRDTLNTEAFF.

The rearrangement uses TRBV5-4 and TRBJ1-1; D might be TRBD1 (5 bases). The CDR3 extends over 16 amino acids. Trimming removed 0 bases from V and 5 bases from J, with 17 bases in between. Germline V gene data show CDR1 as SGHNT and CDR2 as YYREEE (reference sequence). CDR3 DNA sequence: TGTGCCAGCAGCTTGGGGTCCAGACAGACAACGACTGAAGCTTTCTTT. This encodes CASSLGSRQTTTEAFF.

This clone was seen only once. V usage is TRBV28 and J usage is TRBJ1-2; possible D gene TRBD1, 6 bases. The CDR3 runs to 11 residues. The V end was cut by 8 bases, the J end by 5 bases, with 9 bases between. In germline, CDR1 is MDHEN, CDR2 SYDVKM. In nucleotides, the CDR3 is TGTGCCAGCGGACAGCCTTATGGCTACACCTTC. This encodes CASGQPYGYTF.

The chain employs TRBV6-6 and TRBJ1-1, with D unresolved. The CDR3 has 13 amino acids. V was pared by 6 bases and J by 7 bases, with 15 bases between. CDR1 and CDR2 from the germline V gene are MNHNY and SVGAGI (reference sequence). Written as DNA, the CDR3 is TGTGCCAGCAGCCGAACTACCGCCCTTGAAGCTTTCTTT. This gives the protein CASSRTTALEAFF.

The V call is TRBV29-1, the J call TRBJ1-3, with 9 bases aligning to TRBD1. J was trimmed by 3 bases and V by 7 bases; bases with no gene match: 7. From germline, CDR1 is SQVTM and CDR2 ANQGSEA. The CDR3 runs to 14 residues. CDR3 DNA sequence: TGCAGCGCCGGGGGACAGGGAGGTGGAAACACCATATATTTT. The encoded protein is CSAGGQGGGNTIYF.

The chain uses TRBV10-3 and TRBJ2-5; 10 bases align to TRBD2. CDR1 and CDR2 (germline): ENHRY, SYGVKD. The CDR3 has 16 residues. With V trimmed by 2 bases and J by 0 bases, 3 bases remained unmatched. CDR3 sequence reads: CAISEPSGGNQETQYF. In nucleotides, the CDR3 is TGTGCCATCAGTGAGCCTAGCGGGGGAAACCAAGAGACCCAGTACTTC.